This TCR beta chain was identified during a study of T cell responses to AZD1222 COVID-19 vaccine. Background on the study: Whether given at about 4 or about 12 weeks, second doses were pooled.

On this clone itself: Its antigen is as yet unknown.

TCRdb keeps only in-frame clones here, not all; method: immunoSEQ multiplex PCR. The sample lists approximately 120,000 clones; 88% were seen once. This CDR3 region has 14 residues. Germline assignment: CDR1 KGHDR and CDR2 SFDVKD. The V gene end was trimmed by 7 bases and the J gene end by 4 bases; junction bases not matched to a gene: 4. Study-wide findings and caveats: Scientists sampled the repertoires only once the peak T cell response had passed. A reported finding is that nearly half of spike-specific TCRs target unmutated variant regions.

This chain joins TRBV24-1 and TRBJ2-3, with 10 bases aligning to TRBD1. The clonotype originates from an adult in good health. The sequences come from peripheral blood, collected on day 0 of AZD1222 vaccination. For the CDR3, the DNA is TGTGCCACCAGGTCGACAGGGGGCGCAGATACGCAGTATTTT. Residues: CATRSTGGADTQYF.